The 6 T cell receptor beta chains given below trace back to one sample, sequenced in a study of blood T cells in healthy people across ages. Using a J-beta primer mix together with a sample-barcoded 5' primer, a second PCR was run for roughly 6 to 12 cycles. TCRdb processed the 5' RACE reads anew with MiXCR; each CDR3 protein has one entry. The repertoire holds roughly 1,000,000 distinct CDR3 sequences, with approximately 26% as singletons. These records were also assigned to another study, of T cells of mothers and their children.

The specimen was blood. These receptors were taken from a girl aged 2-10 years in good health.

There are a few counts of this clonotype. This CDR3 is CASSQYGMDTIYF. The CDR3 DNA reads TGCGCCAGCAGCCAGTACGGGATGGACACCATATATTTT. V is TRBV5-1 and J is TRBJ1-3; D gene ambiguous. Germline V CDR1 and CDR2: SGHRS, YFSETQ. V shed 4 bases and J shed 8 bases, with 13 bases lying between them. The CDR3 is 13 amino acids. Complete variable domain (other parts from reference TRBV5-1 and TRBJ1-3): KAGVTQTPRYLIKTRGQQVTLSCSPISGHRSVSWYQQTPGQGLQFLFEYFSETQRNKGNFPGRFSGRQFSNSRSEMNVSTLELGDSALYLCASSQYGMDTIYFGEGSWLTVV.

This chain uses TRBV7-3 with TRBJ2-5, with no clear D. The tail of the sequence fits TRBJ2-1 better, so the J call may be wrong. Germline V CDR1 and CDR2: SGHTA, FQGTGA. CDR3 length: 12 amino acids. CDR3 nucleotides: TGTGCCAGCAGCTTATCATATGACGAGCAGTTCTTC. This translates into CASSLSYDEQFF.

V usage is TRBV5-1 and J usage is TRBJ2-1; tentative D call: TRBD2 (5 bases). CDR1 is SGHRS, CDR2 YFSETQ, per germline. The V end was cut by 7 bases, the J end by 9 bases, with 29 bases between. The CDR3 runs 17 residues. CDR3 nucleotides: TGCGCCAGCGTAAGCGGTAAAGATACGAGCTACAATGGTGAGCAGTTCTTC. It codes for CASVSGKDTSYNGEQFF.

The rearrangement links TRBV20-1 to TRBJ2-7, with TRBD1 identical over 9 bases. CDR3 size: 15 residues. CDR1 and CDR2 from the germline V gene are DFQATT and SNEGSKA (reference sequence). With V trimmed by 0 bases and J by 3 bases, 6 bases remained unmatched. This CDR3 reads CSARELTGGNYEQYF. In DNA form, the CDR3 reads TGCAGTGCTAGAGAACTAACAGGGGGCAACTACGAGCAGTACTTC.

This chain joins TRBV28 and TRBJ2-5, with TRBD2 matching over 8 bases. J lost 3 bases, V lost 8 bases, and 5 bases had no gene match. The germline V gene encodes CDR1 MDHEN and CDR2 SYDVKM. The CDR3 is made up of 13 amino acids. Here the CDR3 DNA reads TGTGCCAGCGCAGGAGCGGGGGAAGAGACCCAGTACTTC. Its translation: CASAGAGEETQYF. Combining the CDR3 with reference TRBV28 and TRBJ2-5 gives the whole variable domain DVKVTQSSRYLVKRTGEKVFLECVQDMDHENMFWYRQDPGLGLRLIYFSYDVKMKEKGDIPEGYSVSREKKERFSLILESASTNQTSMYLCASAGAGEETQYFGPGTRLLVL.

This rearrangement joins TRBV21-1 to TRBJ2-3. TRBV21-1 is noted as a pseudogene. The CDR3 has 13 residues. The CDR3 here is CASSKDSTDTQYF. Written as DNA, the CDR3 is TGTGCCAGCAGCAAAGATAGCACAGATACGCAGTATTTT.